This entry features one T cell receptor beta chain sequence. The antigen is unknown. PCR amplification relied on 60 Vbeta primers (plus 13 Jbeta primers). In the original workflow: The count from a later analysis was some 80 million unique TCR beta chains, about 9.9 million of them shared. Method: immunoSEQ multiplex PCR; TCRdb's copy keeps in-frame clones and lacks some. Clonal size and the V and J genes are those of that table, whereas D and trimming came from the DNA. The table shows 80,000 or so clones, with under 80% occurring only once. Per the germline V gene, CDR1 is LNHDA and CDR2 is SQIVND (reference sequence). The CDR3 runs to 14 residues. V was pared by 5 bases and J by 3 bases, with 12 bases between. This entry is derived from a study of cytomegalovirus exposure and HLA in healthy donors. General study points: Most subjects' HLA-A and HLA-B alleles were reportedly predicted from TCR beta sequences. Later analysis identified a missense DCLRE1C variant that was linked to TCR beta V- and J-gene trimming. A previous analysis found most TCR beta V segments productive roughly 90% or roughly 30% of the time.

This chain links TRBV19 with TRBJ2-3, with a tentative D call TRBD1 (5 bases). This TCR came from a woman in her forties or fifties in good health and CMV-seropositive. The material sequenced was PBMCs. This CDR3 is CASSSGWPTDTQYF. CDR3 nucleotides: TGTGCCAGTAGTTCAGGGTGGCCAACAGATACGCAGTATTTT. Filled out from reference TRBV19 and TRBJ2-3, the complete variable domain reads DGGITQSPKYLFRKEGQNVTLSCEQNLNHDAMYWYRQDPGQGLRLIYYSQIVNDFQKGDIAEGYSVSREKKESFPLTVTSAQKNPTAFYLCASSSGWPTDTQYFGPGTRLTVL.